A single sample is the source of the 14 T cell receptor beta chains below, sequenced in a study of identifying expanded T cells in peripheral blood. This table comes from immunoSEQ multiplex PCR, and its TCRdb copy is limited to in-frame clones, with some not included. The table has around 100,000 clones, more than 85% seen once. The sequenced material came from blood. The receptors shown here come from a person aged 18 to 70 in good health.

The J gene is TRBJ1-6, the V gene TRBV7-2, with D hard to call. Between the trimmed V and J ends, which lost 1 base and 0 bases, there was a span of 7 bases. The CDR3 consists of 16 residues. Germline V gene lookup returns CDR1 SGHTA and CDR2 FQGNSA. CDR3: CASSLGPGSYNSPLHF. CDR3 sequence (DNA): TGTGCCAGCAGCTTAGGTCCAGGCTCCTATAATTCACCCCTCCACTTT.

This CDR3 reads CASSVGAVLAGYNEQFF. CDR3 in DNA: TGTGCCAGCAGCGTAGGAGCAGTTCTTGCGGGGTACAATGAGCAGTTCTTC. V usage is TRBV9 and J usage is TRBJ2-1; weak D call: TRBD2 (6 bases). There are 17 residues in the CDR3. From germline, CDR1 is SGDLS and CDR2 YYNGEE. V was shortened by 0 bases and J by 4 bases, with 17 bases between the two germline ends.

The chain employs TRBV29-1 and TRBJ1-2, with D maybe TRBD1 (5 bases). The germline V gene encodes CDR1 SQVTM and CDR2 ANQGSEA. The CDR3 extends over 14 amino acids. V lost 5 bases and J 6 bases, leaving 19 bases between the germline ends. The CDR3, as DNA: TGCAGCGTTTTCAAGACAGTTTCGCCCGATGGCTACACCTTC. This codes for CSVFKTVSPDGYTF.

The rearrangement links TRBV5-1 to TRBJ2-5; D perhaps matches TRBD2 (5 bases). CDR1 and CDR2 from the germline V gene are SGHRS and YFSETQ. V lost 0 bases and J lost 9, with 15 bases in between. The CDR3 covers 14 residues. CDR3 sequence (DNA): TGCGCCAGCAGCTTGGCACAGAGGGTCGAGGCCCAGTACTTC. Residues: CASSLAQRVEAQYF. The full variable domain, its missing parts supplied by reference TRBV5-1 and TRBJ2-5, is KAGVTQTPRYLIKTRGQQVTLSCSPISGHRSVSWYQQTPGQGLQFLFEYFSETQRNKGNFPGRFSGRQFSNSRSEMNVSTLELGDSALYLCASSLAQRVEAQYFGPGTRLLVL.

This chain links TRBV5-6 with TRBJ2-7, with 10 bases identical to TRBD1. CDR1 and CDR2 (germline): SGHDT, YYEEEE. V lost 9 bases and J lost 6; bases outside the gene matches: 9. The CDR3 covers 13 residues. CDR3 sequence: CATRTTGGREQYF. As DNA, the CDR3 is TGTGCCACCCGGACGACAGGGGGCCGCGAGCAGTACTTC.

This CDR3 reads CASSGGTSVTDTQYF. CDR3 DNA sequence: TGTGCCAGCAGCGGCGGGACTAGCGTGACAGATACGCAGTATTTT. The rearrangement links TRBV9 to TRBJ2-3, with 10 positions matching TRBD2. The CDR3 runs 15 residues. J was trimmed by 3 bases and V by 3 bases; bases with no gene match: 4. The germline V gene encodes CDR1 SGDLS and CDR2 YYNGEE. The full variable domain, with the rest looked up from reference TRBV9 and TRBJ2-3, is DSGVTQTPKHLITATGQRVTLRCSPRSGDLSVYWYQQSLDQGLQFLIQYYNGEERAKGNILERFSAQQFPDLHSELNLSSLELGDSALYFCASSGGTSVTDTQYFGPGTRLTVL.

The chain is built from TRBV7-2 and TRBJ2-3; D not resolved. The CDR3 has 15 amino acids. V was pared by 1 base and J by 2 bases, with 10 bases between. Germline CDR1 reads SGHTA; CDR2 reads FQGNSA. The CDR3 bases are TGTGCCAGCAGCTTAGGACAAGGCGCCACAGATACGCAGTATTTT. The encoded protein is CASSLGQGATDTQYF.

The rearrangement links TRBV5-1 to TRBJ1-1, with a weak D call TRBD1 (5 bases). This CDR3 region has 13 residues. The V gene's germline CDR1 is SGHRS and CDR2 YFSETQ. Trimming took 5 bases from V and 5 from J, leaving 13 bases between them. This CDR3 reads CASSGGGRTEAFF. DNA of the CDR3: TGCGCCAGCAGTGGGGGAGGTCGGACTGAAGCTTTCTTT.

The chain is built from TRBV7-9 and TRBJ2-7, with a tentative D call TRBD1 (6 bases). Germline CDR1 SEHNR, CDR2 FQNEAQ (reference sequence). Trimming took 2 bases from V and 0 from J, leaving 17 bases between them. The CDR3 has 17 residues. The CDR3 bases are TGTGCCAGCAGCTTAATTACAGGGTTCCGTTCCTCCTACGAGCAGTACTTC. Protein sequence: CASSLITGFRSSYEQYF.

CDR3 in amino acids: CASRDKRGRQPQHF. DNA for the CDR3: TGTGCCAGCAGAGATAAAAGGGGTAGACAGCCCCAGCATTTT. The rearrangement links TRBV6-1 to TRBJ1-5, with a tentative D call TRBD1 (5 bases). The CDR3 has 14 amino acids. The germline gives CDR1 MNHNS, CDR2 SASEGT. The germline V and J ends were trimmed by 6 bases and 7 bases, with 16 bases remaining between them.

The table lists this clone with a count of one. V gene TRBV10-3 combines with J gene TRBJ2-5; D may be TRBD2 (5 bases). Trimming removed 0 bases at V and 0 bases at J, with 8 bases between. The CDR3 runs to 15 residues. Per the germline V gene, CDR1 is ENHRY and CDR2 is SYGVKD. The CDR3 DNA reads as TGTGCCATCAGTGAGTCTCGGGGAAACCAAGAGACCCAGTACTTC. This encodes CAISESRGNQETQYF.

The chain is built from TRBV28 and TRBJ2-3; D unclear. Deletions cut 7 bases from V and 2 bases from J, with 10 bases between. The CDR3 consists of 13 residues. Germline CDR1 and CDR2: MDHEN and SYDVKM. The CDR3 nucleotides read TGTGCCAGCACTCCGAGCCTCACAGATACGCAGTATTTT. Translated: CASTPSLTDTQYF. Supplemented by reference TRBV28 and TRBJ2-3, the full variable domain reads DVKVTQSSRYLVKRTGEKVFLECVQDMDHENMFWYRQDPGLGLRLIYFSYDVKMKEKGDIPEGYSVSREKKERFSLILESASTNQTSMYLCASTPSLTDTQYFGPGTRLTVL.

This chain links TRBV6-6 with TRBJ1-3; D gene unclear. CDR1 and CDR2 (germline): MNHNY, SVGAGI (reference sequence). The CDR3 is 15 amino acids. V gave up 5 bases and J gave up 0 bases, with 11 bases separating them. CDR3 loop: CASSGFLNSGNTIYF. The CDR3 region has the DNA TGTGCCAGCAGTGGATTCCTAAACTCTGGAAACACCATATATTTT.

The rearrangement joins TRBV4-2 to TRBJ2-7; TRBD2 might be the D (5 bases). Germline CDR1 LGHNA, CDR2 YNFKEQ. With 4 bases removed from V and 5 bases from J, the gap between germline ends came to 12 bases. CDR3 length: 13 residues. The CDR3 DNA follows: TGTGCCAGCAGCCTACGGGGTAACGACGAGCAGTACTTC. This translates into CASSLRGNDEQYF.